This TCR beta chain was sequenced during a study of blood T cell repertoires in COVID-19 (dated by TCRdb to the early 2020s). Describing the broader study: Samples from collaborators originated in the United States, Italy and Spain and spanned both the acute and convalescent phases of COVID-19. The sample metadata nearly always contained a de-identified subject ID, COVID-19 status, age in years and sex. The material from the prospective study consisted of cDNA or gDNA derived from T cells, B-cell-depleted T cells, or PBMCs. A freely available public database, intended as a resource for researchers studying the immune response to SARS-CoV-2, is where the repertoires were released. Samples came from the ongoing ImmuneRACE study (first 160 participants) plus 1,254 subjects from 6 global collaborators. Deeply sampled blood TCRbeta repertoires from subjects exposed to, actively infected with, or recovered from COVID-19 were included in the dataset. Where available, HLA class I and class II types were obtained from metadata supplied by the sample provider rather than from assay-based typing.

Whole blood was collected in K2EDTA tubes by collaborating institutions according to the institutions' own protocols. Collaborator samples were shipped for TCRbeta analysis as frozen whole blood, isolated PBMCs, or DNA extracted from either sample type. The full study reports these points: How much clinical and demographic metadata was included differed by source and by participant, and the metadata was provided uncurated.

TCRbeta CDR3 regions were amplified from genomic DNA by means of the immunoSEQ Assay, a bias-controlled multiplex PCR. As for how the authors treated the data: The number of nucleated cells in each sample was estimated from the amplification of reference gene primers within the assay. To quantify the absolute abundance of each unique TCRbeta CDR3 rearrangement, sequence reads were collapsed and filtered. Productive Simpson clonality was computed per sample as the square root of Simpson's diversity index over productive rearrangements. The immuneACCESS repertoire file appears here via TCRdb, limited to in-frame rearrangements. These files lack a portion of the clones; in checked studies, under half of the deficit traces to unresolved V genes, and the cause of the others is not known. Clone size and the V and J calls come from that table; the DNA yielded D and trimming. Counted in this sample were over 90,000 clones; about 90% of them appeared once. Of the sample, about a sixth falls within the top ten clones.

As regards this clone: Its antigen target is currently unknown. The input lacks base qualities; no much larger clone sits a single base away.

The germline ends are 5 bases apart after V is trimmed by 6 bases and J by 0 bases. The cysteine opens and the phenylalanine closes a CDR3 of 12 amino acids. The DNA shown is the 36-base CDR3, in frame from base 1. The V gene is TRBV12-3 or TRBV12-4 and the J gene is TRBJ1-1, with the D gene too uncertain to name. Source material: peripheral blood. This TCR derives from a human donor in a cohort sampled during active COVID-19. This receptor carries the CDR3 CASRALNTEAFF. Read as DNA, the sequence is TGTGCCAGCAGGGCTCTGAACACTGAAGCTTTCTTT.